This TCR beta chain was captured by sequencing in a study of tumor and adjacent non-tumor tissue in lung cancer. On the study more broadly: The patients, 9 to 11 men and a few women, were roughly 30 to 80 with stage I to III disease. Points from the study as a whole: Shorter survival was associated with higher TCR diversity in tumors.

The template was RNA from unsorted bulk tissue. More than 3 cm separated this lung sample from the edge of the tumor. A modified ARM-PCR protocol with three rounds of nested PCR amplified TCRbeta. TCRdb re-called the multiplex PCR reads through MiXCR, storing one row per CDR3 protein. The table records about 43,000 distinct CDR3 sequences, 60% of them present only once. This clonotype turned up a few times. Its antigen remains unknown. The germline gives CDR1 KGHDR, CDR2 SFDVKD. The germline V and J ends were trimmed by 2 bases and 3 bases, with 5 bases remaining between them. The CDR3 is 13 residues long.

The sequenced sample consisted of distant non-tumor lung tissue. The sequence came from a man aged 45-65 years with non-small cell lung cancer. This sequence joins TRBV24-1 and TRBJ2-3; D ambiguous. CDR3 nucleotides: TGTGCCACCAGTGATTCCACGACAGATACGCAGTATTTT. This sequence encodes CATSDSTTDTQYF.